This TCR beta chain was sequenced for a study of T cell responses to AZD1222 COVID-19 vaccine. The study's findings and limits: At study baseline, merely five or six AZD1222 recipients were seropositive. Spike was spanned by vaccine-associated CD4 TCRs, which were dominant at 160-218 and 743-854.

Sequenced by immunoSEQ multiplex PCR; TCRdb stores in-frame clones only, minus some. The sample yields tens of thousands of clones, 80% to 85% seen once. As concerns this clone: Its specificity is not known.

With 6 bases clipped from V and 0 bases from J, the junction kept 0 bases outside the gene matches. Germline values: CDR1 SEHNR, CDR2 FQNEAQ (reference sequence). This CDR3 is 15 amino acids long. The sequence derives from an adult in good health. The chain links TRBV7-9 to TRBJ2-2; 11 positions agree with TRBD2. Specimen: peripheral blood, collected on day 0 of AZD1222 vaccination. In DNA form, the CDR3 reads TGTGCCAGCAGGACTAGCGGGACGAACACCGGGGAGCTGTTTTTT. Its protein product is CASRTSGTNTGELFF.